A selection of T cell receptor beta chains follows, all from one sample in a study of blood T cell repertoires in COVID-19. Data came from immunoSEQ multiplex PCR; TCRdb stores just in-frame clones and leaves some out. This sample carries 400,000 or so clones, roughly 90% of them seen once, and the ten largest clones take approximately 0.92%. The sample comprised peripheral blood. These receptors all come from a man aged 18 to 29 with COVID-19, enrolled during active disease. The CDR3 runs from the conserved cysteine through the conserved F or W. D genes are given only for firm matches. Some rows mark clone size as missing; the rest say once, few, many or name a class of expanded clone.

J gene: TRBJ2-1
D gene: TRBD2
CDR3 length: 14
V gene: TRBV5-1
clone size: NA
CDR3 DNA: TGCGCCAGCAGCCAAGAGCGGGGATACAATGAGCAGTTCTTC
CDR3 protein: CASSQERGYNEQFF

J gene: TRBJ2-7
D gene: TRBD2
CDR3 length: 14
V gene: TRBV3-1/TRBV3-2
clone size: NA
CDR3 DNA: TGTGCCAGCAGCCAAGTTGCGGGAGAAACCGAGCAGTACTTC
CDR3 protein: CASSQVAGETEQYF

J gene: TRBJ1-6
D gene: TRBD1
CDR3 length: 15
V gene: TRBV2
clone size: once
CDR3 DNA: TGTGCCAGCAGTGAAGTCGGGACAGAAAATTCACCCCTCCACTTT
CDR3 protein: CASSEVGTENSPLHF

J gene: TRBJ1-2
D gene: NA
CDR3 length: 13
V gene: TRBV12-3/TRBV12-4
clone size: NA
CDR3 DNA: TGTGCCAGCACCTACAGGGAAGCTGGGGGCTACACCTTC
CDR3 protein: CASTYREAGGYTF

J gene: TRBJ2-1
D gene: NA
CDR3 length: 14
V gene: TRBV3-1/TRBV3-2
clone size: few
CDR3 DNA: TGTGCCAGCAGCCAAGGGTCCCTAGCTCAGGAGCAGTTCTTC
CDR3 protein: CASSQGSLAQEQFF

J gene: TRBJ1-6
D gene: NA
CDR3 length: 16
V gene: TRBV7-9
clone size: many
CDR3 DNA: TGTGCCAGCAGCTCGGTGACAGGCCAGGGCGGTTCACCCCTCCACTTT
CDR3 protein: CASSSVTGQGGSPLHF

J gene: TRBJ2-7
D gene: TRBD2
CDR3 length: 14
V gene: TRBV5-1
clone size: NA
CDR3 DNA: TGCGCCAGCAGCTCCGGACTAGCTTCCTACGAGCAGTACTTC
CDR3 protein: CASSSGLASYEQYF

J gene: TRBJ2-7
D gene: TRBD1
CDR3 length: 15
V gene: TRBV7-9
clone size: NA
CDR3 DNA: TGTGCCAGCAGCCCGTCGGGACAGTTTATAGACGAGCAGTACTTC
CDR3 protein: CASSPSGQFIDEQYF

J gene: TRBJ1-5
D gene: TRBD1
CDR3 length: 15
V gene: TRBV19
clone size: once
CDR3 DNA: TGTGCCAGTAGTGTGGCGGGGACAGAGAATCAGCCCCAGCATTTT
CDR3 protein: CASSVAGTENQPQHF

J gene: TRBJ1-4
D gene: NA
CDR3 length: 15
V gene: TRBV19
clone size: NA
CDR3 DNA: TGTGCCAGTAGTCTGGGGACGGGAGACGGCGGAAAACTGTTTTTT
CDR3 protein: CASSLGTGDGGKLFF

J gene: TRBJ2-1
D gene: NA
CDR3 length: 13
V gene: TRBV5-1
clone size: NA
CDR3 DNA: TGCGCCAGCAGCCGTGATGGTACAGGCTATCAGTTCTTC
CDR3 protein: CASSRDGTGYQFF

J gene: TRBJ2-2
D gene: TRBD1
CDR3 length: 16
V gene: TRBV7-3
clone size: NA
CDR3 DNA: TGTGCCAGCAGCTTAATAGGGGGCCGAAGCACCGGGGAGCTGTTTTTT
CDR3 protein: CASSLIGGRSTGELFF

J gene: TRBJ2-2
D gene: TRBD2
CDR3 length: 17
V gene: TRBV7-8
clone size: NA
CDR3 DNA: TGTGCCAGCAGCGCCGGGCTAGCGGGAGGGCCCGCCGGGGAGCTGTTTTTT
CDR3 protein: CASSAGLAGGPAGELFF

J gene: TRBJ1-3
D gene: NA
CDR3 length: 15
V gene: TRBV15
clone size: NA
CDR3 DNA: TGTGCCACCAGCAGAGGCATAGAGACTGGAAACACCATATATTTT
CDR3 protein: CATSRGIETGNTIYF

J gene: TRBJ2-7
D gene: TRBD2
CDR3 length: 15
V gene: TRBV7-8
clone size: NA
CDR3 DNA: TGTGCCAGCAGCTTAGCACTAGCGGGATCCTACGAGCAGTACTTC
CDR3 protein: CASSLALAGSYEQYF

J gene: TRBJ2-2
D gene: NA
CDR3 length: 15
V gene: TRBV24-1
clone size: NA
CDR3 DNA: TGTGCCACCAGTGATTCCCAGGGGCTGGGCGGGGAGCTGTTTTTT
CDR3 protein: CATSDSQGLGGELFF

J gene: TRBJ2-7
D gene: TRBD1
CDR3 length: 13
V gene: TRBV6-5
clone size: NA
CDR3 DNA: TGTGCCAGCAGTCTCGGGACAGGGGGCGAGCAGTACTTC
CDR3 protein: CASSLGTGGEQYF

J gene: TRBJ2-7
D gene: NA
CDR3 length: 13
V gene: TRBV27
clone size: NA
CDR3 DNA: TGTGCCAGCAGTTTATCGGACACCTACGAGCAGTACTTC
CDR3 protein: CASSLSDTYEQYF

J gene: TRBJ1-5
D gene: NA
CDR3 length: 15
V gene: TRBV6-6
clone size: NA
CDR3 DNA: TGTGCCAGCAGTTACCATGGTCGGGGGGACCAGCCCCAGCATTTT
CDR3 protein: CASSYHGRGDQPQHF

J gene: TRBJ2-7
D gene: NA
CDR3 length: 14
V gene: TRBV7-9
clone size: NA
CDR3 DNA: TGTGCCAGCAGCTTAGGCGGAGGGTCAAGGGAGCAGTACTTC
CDR3 protein: CASSLGGGSREQYF

J gene: TRBJ2-3
D gene: NA
CDR3 length: 15
V gene: TRBV9
clone size: NA
CDR3 DNA: TGTGCCAGCTCTGGGAGTCTCTCGAGAACAGATACGCAGTATTTT
CDR3 protein: CASSGSLSRTDTQYF

J gene: TRBJ2-2
D gene: NA
CDR3 length: 13
V gene: TRBV18
clone size: NA
CDR3 DNA: TGTGCCAGCTCACAGGAGTCCACCGGGGAGCTGTTTTTT
CDR3 protein: CASSQESTGELFF

J gene: TRBJ2-5
D gene: TRBD2
CDR3 length: 13
V gene: TRBV29-1
clone size: NA
CDR3 DNA: TGCAGCGTCCTAGCGGGGGGCGGAGAGACCCAGTACTTC
CDR3 protein: CSVLAGGGETQYF

J gene: TRBJ2-1
D gene: TRBD2
CDR3 length: 19
V gene: TRBV11-2
clone size: once
CDR3 DNA: TGTGCCAGCAGCTTAGCCGGGACTAGCGGGAGTAGCTCCTACAATGAGCAGTTCTTC
CDR3 protein: CASSLAGTSGSSSYNEQFF

J gene: TRBJ2-3
D gene: NA
CDR3 length: 16
V gene: TRBV27
clone size: once
CDR3 DNA: TGTGCCAGCAGTTTATATTCAGGGGGGAATATCGACACGCAGTATTTT
CDR3 protein: CASSLYSGGNIDTQYF

J gene: TRBJ2-1
D gene: TRBD1
CDR3 length: 13
V gene: TRBV19
clone size: NA
CDR3 DNA: TGTGCCAGTAGTATGGACAGGGTCAATGAGCAGTTCTTC
CDR3 protein: CASSMDRVNEQFF

J gene: TRBJ1-1
D gene: NA
CDR3 length: 11
V gene: TRBV6-5
clone size: once
CDR3 DNA: TGTGCCAGCGGGCAGAACACTGAAGCTTTCTTT
CDR3 protein: CASGQNTEAFF

J gene: TRBJ2-7
D gene: TRBD1
CDR3 length: 15
V gene: TRBV6-5
clone size: NA
CDR3 DNA: TGTGCCAGCAGTCCCCCGGGACAGGGTCATAGGGAGCAGTACTTC
CDR3 protein: CASSPPGQGHREQYF

J gene: TRBJ2-1
D gene: TRBD2
CDR3 length: 16
V gene: TRBV19
clone size: NA
CDR3 DNA: TGTGCCAGTAGTATGTACTCTGGGGCGGGAGACAATGAGCAGTTCTTC
CDR3 protein: CASSMYSGAGDNEQFF

J gene: TRBJ2-5
D gene: TRBD2
CDR3 length: 14
V gene: TRBV7-9
clone size: NA
CDR3 DNA: TGTGCCAGCAGCTTATCACTAGCGGGAGAGACCCAGTACTTC
CDR3 protein: CASSLSLAGETQYF

J gene: TRBJ2-3
D gene: NA
CDR3 length: 14
V gene: TRBV9
clone size: NA
CDR3 DNA: TGTGCCAGCAGCGTAGGAGGGAGTTTGGATACGCAGTATTTT
CDR3 protein: CASSVGGSLDTQYF

J gene: TRBJ1-1
D gene: TRBD1
CDR3 length: 14
V gene: TRBV18
clone size: NA
CDR3 DNA: TGTGCCAGCTCACTAGGACAGGGGGCGACTGAAGCTTTCTTT
CDR3 protein: CASSLGQGATEAFF

J gene: TRBJ2-1
D gene: NA
CDR3 length: 17
V gene: TRBV1
clone size: NA
CDR3 DNA: TGCACCAGCAGCCAAATCATCTCTCGCTATACCTACAATGAGCAGTTCTTC
CDR3 protein: CTSSQIISRYTYNEQFF

J gene: TRBJ1-1
D gene: NA
CDR3 length: 16
V gene: TRBV5-6
clone size: NA
CDR3 DNA: TGTGCCAGCAGCTCTACACCGGGACTTCGGAACACTGAAGCTTTCTTT
CDR3 protein: CASSSTPGLRNTEAFF

J gene: TRBJ1-1
D gene: NA
CDR3 length: 15
V gene: TRBV6-5
clone size: NA
CDR3 DNA: TGTGCCAGCAGATCCCTAAGGGGCCTAAACACTGAAGCTTTCTTT
CDR3 protein: CASRSLRGLNTEAFF

J gene: TRBJ1-5
D gene: NA
CDR3 length: 12
V gene: TRBV12-3/TRBV12-4
clone size: NA
CDR3 DNA: TGTGCCAGCAGTGCTAGGAATCAGCCCCAGCATTTT
CDR3 protein: CASSARNQPQHF

J gene: TRBJ2-2
D gene: TRBD2
CDR3 length: 17
V gene: TRBV4-1
clone size: NA
CDR3 DNA: TGCGCCAGCAGCCAAGAGCGCGGGAGGGGGAACACCGGGGAGCTGTTTTTT
CDR3 protein: CASSQERGRGNTGELFF

J gene: TRBJ2-5
D gene: TRBD1
CDR3 length: 13
V gene: TRBV30
clone size: NA
CDR3 DNA: TGTGCCTGGGAGACAGGGGGTTTAGAGACCCAGTACTTC
CDR3 protein: CAWETGGLETQYF

J gene: TRBJ2-7
D gene: TRBD2
CDR3 length: 14
V gene: TRBV2
clone size: NA
CDR3 DNA: TGTGCCAGCAGTCTAGCGGGAGCGGGGTACGAGCAGTACTTC
CDR3 protein: CASSLAGAGYEQYF

J gene: TRBJ1-5
D gene: TRBD1
CDR3 length: 15
V gene: TRBV2
clone size: NA
CDR3 DNA: TGTGCCAGCAGTGAAGGGACAGGGCTAAATCAGCCCCAGCATTTT
CDR3 protein: CASSEGTGLNQPQHF

J gene: TRBJ2-2
D gene: NA
CDR3 length: 16
V gene: TRBV5-4
clone size: NA
CDR3 DNA: TGTGCCAGCAGCTTGGTCCGTTCTCCGAACACCGGGGAGCTGTTTTTT
CDR3 protein: CASSLVRSPNTGELFF

J gene: TRBJ1-1
D gene: TRBD1
CDR3 length: 13
V gene: TRBV6-5
clone size: NA
CDR3 DNA: TGTGCCAGCAGCAGAACAGGGGGGACTGAAGCTTTCTTT
CDR3 protein: CASSRTGGTEAFF

J gene: TRBJ2-7
D gene: TRBD1
CDR3 length: 14
V gene: TRBV7-9
clone size: once
CDR3 DNA: TGTGCCAGCAGACCTGACAGGGGGACCTACGAGCAGTACTTC
CDR3 protein: CASRPDRGTYEQYF

J gene: TRBJ2-2
D gene: NA
CDR3 length: 14
V gene: TRBV10-3
clone size: NA
CDR3 DNA: TGTGCCATCAGTGACGGAGGGGATACCGGGGAGCTGTTTTTT
CDR3 protein: CAISDGGDTGELFF

J gene: TRBJ1-6
D gene: NA
CDR3 length: 13
V gene: TRBV10-2
clone size: NA
CDR3 DNA: TGCGCCAGCAGTGACCCCGCGAATTCACCCCTCCACTTT
CDR3 protein: CASSDPANSPLHF

J gene: TRBJ1-1
D gene: NA
CDR3 length: 15
V gene: TRBV30
clone size: NA
CDR3 DNA: TGTGCCTGGAGTAGTTTGAGACACATGAACACTGAAGCTTTCTTT
CDR3 protein: CAWSSLRHMNTEAFF